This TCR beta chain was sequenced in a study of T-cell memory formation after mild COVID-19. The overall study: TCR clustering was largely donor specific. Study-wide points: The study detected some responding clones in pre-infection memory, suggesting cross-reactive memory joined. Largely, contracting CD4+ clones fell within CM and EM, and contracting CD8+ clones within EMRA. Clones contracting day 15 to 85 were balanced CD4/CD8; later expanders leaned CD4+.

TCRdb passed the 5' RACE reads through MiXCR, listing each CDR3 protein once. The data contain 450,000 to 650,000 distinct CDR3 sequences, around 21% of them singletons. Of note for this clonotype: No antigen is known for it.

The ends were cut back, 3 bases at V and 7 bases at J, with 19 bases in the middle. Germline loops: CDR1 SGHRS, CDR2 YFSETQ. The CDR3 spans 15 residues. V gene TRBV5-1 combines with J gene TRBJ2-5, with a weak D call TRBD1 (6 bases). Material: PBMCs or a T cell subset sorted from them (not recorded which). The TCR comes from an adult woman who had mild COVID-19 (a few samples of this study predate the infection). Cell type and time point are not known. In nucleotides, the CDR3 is TGCGCCAGCAGCTCCTCAGGGGTCACGGGGATGACCCAGTACTTC. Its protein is CASSSSGVTGMTQYF.